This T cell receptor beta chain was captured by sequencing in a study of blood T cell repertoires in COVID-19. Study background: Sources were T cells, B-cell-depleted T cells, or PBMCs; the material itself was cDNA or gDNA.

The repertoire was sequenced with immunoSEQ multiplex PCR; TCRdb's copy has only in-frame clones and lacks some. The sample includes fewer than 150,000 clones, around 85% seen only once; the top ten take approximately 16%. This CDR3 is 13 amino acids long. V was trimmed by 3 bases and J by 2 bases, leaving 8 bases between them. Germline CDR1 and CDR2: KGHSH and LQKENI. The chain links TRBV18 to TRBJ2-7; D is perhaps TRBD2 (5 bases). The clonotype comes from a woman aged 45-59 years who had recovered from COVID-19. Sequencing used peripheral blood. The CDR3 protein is CASSPGVAYEQYF. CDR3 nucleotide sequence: TGTGCCAGCTCACCCGGGGTTGCCTACGAGCAGTACTTC.